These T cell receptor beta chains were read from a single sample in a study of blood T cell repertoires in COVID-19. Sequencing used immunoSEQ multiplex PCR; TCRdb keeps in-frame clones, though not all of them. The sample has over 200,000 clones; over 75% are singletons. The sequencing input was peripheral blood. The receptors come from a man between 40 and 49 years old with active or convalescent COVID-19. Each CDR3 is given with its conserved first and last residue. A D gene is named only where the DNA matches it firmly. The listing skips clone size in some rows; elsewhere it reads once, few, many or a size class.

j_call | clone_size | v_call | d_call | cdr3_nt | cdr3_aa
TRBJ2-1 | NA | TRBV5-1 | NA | TGCGCCAGCAGCTTGGCCCCCAGCTACAATGAGCAGTTCTTC | CASSLAPSYNEQFF
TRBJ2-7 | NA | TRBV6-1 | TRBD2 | TGTGCCAGCAGGGAAGGACTAGCGGGAGGGCCCGCCTACGAGCAGTACTTC | CASREGLAGGPAYEQYF
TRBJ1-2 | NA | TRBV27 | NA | TGTGCCAGCAGTTTAGGGCCGATTAACTATGGCTACACCTTC | CASSLGPINYGYTF
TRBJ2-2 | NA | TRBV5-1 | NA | TGCGCCAGCTTCCGGGCGAACACCGGGGAGCTGTTTTTT | CASFRANTGELFF
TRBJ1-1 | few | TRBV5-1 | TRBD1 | TGCGCCAGCAGGGAAACAGGGGGGGGCGAAGCTTTCTTT | CASRETGGGEAFF
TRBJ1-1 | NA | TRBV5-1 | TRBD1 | TGCGCCAGCAGCTCGGACAGGCTGAACACTGAAGCTTTCTTT | CASSSDRLNTEAFF
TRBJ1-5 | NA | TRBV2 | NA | TGTGCCAGCAGGGTTGTCGGGCAGCCCCAGCATTTT | CASRVVGQPQHF
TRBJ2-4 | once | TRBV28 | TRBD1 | TGTGCCAGCAGCCCACCGGGACAGGGGTGGGCCAAAAACATTCAGTACTTC | CASSPPGQGWAKNIQYF
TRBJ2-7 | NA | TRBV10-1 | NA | TGCGCCAGCAGTGAGAGTGGGTCCGGGATTAGCTCCTACGAGCAGTACTTC | CASSESGSGISSYEQYF
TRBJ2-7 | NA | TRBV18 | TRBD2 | TGTGCCAGCTCACCACCAGGGACTAGCGGTGCCTACGAGCAGTACTTC | CASSPPGTSGAYEQYF
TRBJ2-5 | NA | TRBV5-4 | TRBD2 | TGTGCCAGCAGTTCCGGACTAGCGGGGGAGACCCAGTACTTC | CASSSGLAGETQYF
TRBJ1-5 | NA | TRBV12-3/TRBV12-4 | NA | TGTGCCAGCAGGTACACCGAACATCAGCCCCAGCATTTT | CASRYTEHQPQHF
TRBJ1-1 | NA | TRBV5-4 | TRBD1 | TGTGCCAGCAGCCAACGACAGGGGAACACTGAAGCTTTCTTT | CASSQRQGNTEAFF
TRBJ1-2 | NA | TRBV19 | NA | TGTGCCAGTAATTACAGGGATTTGAGTGGCTACACCTTC | CASNYRDLSGYTF
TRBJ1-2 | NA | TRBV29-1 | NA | TGCAGCGGGACAGTGGGCCATGGCTACACCTTC | CSGTVGHGYTF
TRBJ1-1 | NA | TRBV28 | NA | TGTGCCAGCAGTCCCAGAAAGGGGCTCTTGGACACTGAAGCTTTCTTT | CASSPRKGLLDTEAFF
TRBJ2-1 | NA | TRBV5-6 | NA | TGTGCCAGCAGCTTGGTAACGGGAGACCACAATGAGCAGTTCTTC | CASSLVTGDHNEQFF
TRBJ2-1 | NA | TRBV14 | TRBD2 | TGTGCCAGCAGCCCGTACTCTAGCGGGGGGGGTAATGAGCAGTTCTTC | CASSPYSSGGGNEQFF
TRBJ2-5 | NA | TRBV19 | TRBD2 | TGTGCCAGTAGTGAGACTAGCGGGAGTTTATTGGGCCAAGAGACCCAGTACTTC | CASSETSGSLLGQETQYF
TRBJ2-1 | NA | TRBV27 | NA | TGTGCCAGCAGTTTATCGGTCCTTTCGGGTTACAATGAGCAGTTCTTC | CASSLSVLSGYNEQFF
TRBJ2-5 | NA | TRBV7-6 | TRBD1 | TGTGCCAGCAGCTTAGCGACAGGGCAAGAGACCCAGTACTTC | CASSLATGQETQYF
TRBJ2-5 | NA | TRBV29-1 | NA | TGCAGCGTCGAGGGAGGGGGGACCCAGTACTTC | CSVEGGGTQYF
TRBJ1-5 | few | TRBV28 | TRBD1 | TGTGCCAGCAGCAGATACAGGGGCGGCAATCAGCCCCAGCATTTT | CASSRYRGGNQPQHF
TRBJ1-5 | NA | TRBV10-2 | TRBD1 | TGCGCCAGCAGTAAAAGGGACAGGGGGCCGGATCAGCCCCAGCATTTT | CASSKRDRGPDQPQHF
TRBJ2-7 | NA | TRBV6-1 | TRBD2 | TGTGCCAGCAGTGAAGTAGCGCGGGGGTTTTACGAGCAGTACTTC | CASSEVARGFYEQYF
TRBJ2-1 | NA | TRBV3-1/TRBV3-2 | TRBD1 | TGTGCCAGCAGCTCAGACAGGGGCCCCTACAATGAGCAGTTCTTC | CASSSDRGPYNEQFF
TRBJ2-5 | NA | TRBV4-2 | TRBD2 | TGTGCCAGCAGCCAAGATTGGACTAGCGGGAGGGAGACCCAGTACTTC | CASSQDWTSGRETQYF
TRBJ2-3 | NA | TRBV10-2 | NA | TGCGCCAGCAGATGGCAGGGACTGGATACGCAGTATTTT | CASRWQGLDTQYF
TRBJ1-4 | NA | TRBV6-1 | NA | TGTGCCAGCAGTGAAAGGGGTGATGAAAAACTGTTTTTT | CASSERGDEKLFF
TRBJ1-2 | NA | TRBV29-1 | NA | TGCAGCGTTGAAGATAGGGCAGGGCGGTATGGCTACACCTTC | CSVEDRAGRYGYTF
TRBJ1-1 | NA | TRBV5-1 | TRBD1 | TGCGCCAGCAGCTTGGGGAGGGGGACAGCTGTCGTCACTGAAGCTTTCTTT | CASSLGRGTAVVTEAFF
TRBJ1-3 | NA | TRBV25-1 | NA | TGTGCCAGCAGTGACTGGGGACTTCCAGAAAACACCATATATTTT | CASSDWGLPENTIYF
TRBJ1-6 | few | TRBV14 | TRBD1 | TGTGCCAGCAGCCAAGATCCGAGGTGGGGCGGGACAGGGGATTCACCCCTCCACTTT | CASSQDPRWGGTGDSPLHF